A single sample gave rise to the 19 T cell receptor beta chains below, sequenced in a study of T cells in women clearing cervical HPV infection. Method: immunoSEQ multiplex PCR; TCRdb's copy keeps in-frame clones and lacks some. Its table lists fewer than 30,000 clones. Material: blood buffy coat. These receptors were taken from a woman between 18 and 69 years old with a cervical HPV16 infection that either progressed to CIN3+ or cleared (not recorded which).

For this clone: Read sequence stops 3 residues before the CDR3 end, and the germline J gene provides the missing end. The chain recombines TRBV2 with TRBJ2-3, with TRBD2 identical over 9 bases. Germline V gene lookup returns CDR1 SNHLY and CDR2 FYNNEI. The V and J ends lost 2 bases and 2 bases, in that order; junction bases with no gene match: 11. The CDR3 totals 18 residues. Incomplete CDR3 DNA: TGTGCCAGCAGTGAAATAGCGGGGGCCCCGACTATCACAGATACG. Translation: CASSEIAGAPTITDT. The entire CDR3 reads CASSEIAGAPTITDTQYF.

As to this clone: The missing CDR3 end, 3 residues past where the read stops, is filled in from the germline J gene. The rearrangement uses TRBV7-6 and TRBJ1-3, with D unresolved. Deletions cut 0 bases from V and 2 bases from J, with 8 bases between. Looked up from germline, CDR1 is SGHVS and CDR2 is FNYEAQ. The CDR3 loop spans 15 amino acids. The sequenced part of the CDR3 DNA is TGTGCCAGCAGCTTAGCCCCAGGTGCTGGAAACACC. Its protein product is CASSLAPGAGNT. The CDR3 in full is CASSLAPGAGNTIYF.

Note on this clone: The read terminates 3 residues ahead of where the CDR3 ends, so the germline J gene completes it. V gene TRBV11-1 combines with J gene TRBJ2-2, with a tentative D call TRBD1 (7 bases). CDR1 and CDR2 from the germline V gene are SGHAT and FQDESV (reference sequence). The V end lost 5 bases, the J end lost 8 bases, and 15 bases lay between the germline ends. The length of the CDR3 is 14 residues. CDR3 in amino acids: CASSRGQLAGELFF. The DNA read from the CDR3 is TGTGCCAGCAGCCGGGGACAGCTAGCGGGGGAG.

Worth noting for this clone: The read finishes 3 residues shy of the CDR3 end, and the germline J gene is used to complete it. This chain uses TRBV20-1 with TRBJ2-7; 7 bases are shared with TRBD2. Germline values: CDR1 DFQATT, CDR2 SNEGSKA (reference sequence). The CDR3 has 15 amino acids. V trimming: 6 bases; J trimming: 0 bases; junction bases outside the gene matches: 11. CDR3 sequence: CSARDYLGGSYEQYF. The CDR3 DNA, read in part, is TGCAGTGCCCGGGACTACCTTGGGGGCTCCTACGAG.

Concerning this clone: Read data end 3 residues before the CDR3 end; the end is taken from the germline J gene. V usage is TRBV7-2 and J usage is TRBJ1-4; 10 bases are shared with TRBD1. The CDR3 extends over 14 amino acids. Germline V gene sequence: CDR1 SGHTA, CDR2 FQGNSA. The DNA read from the CDR3 is TGTGCCAGCAGCCCGGGACAGGGGACTTCACCA. Translating it yields CASSPGQGTSP. The full CDR3 reads CASSPGQGTSPLFF.

For this clone: The sequenced fragment ends 3 residues before the CDR3 boundary, so the rest is inferred from the germline J gene. The chain joins TRBV5-1 to TRBJ1-5; TRBD1 matches at 7 bases. The CDR3 covers 14 residues. The V gene end was trimmed by 1 base and the J gene end by 6 bases; junction bases not matched to a gene: 4. The germline V gene has CDR1 SGHRS and CDR2 YFSETQ. CDR3 sequence reads: CASSLTGESQPQHF. CDR3 bases read: TGCGCCAGCAGCTTGACAGGGGAAAGTCAGCCC.

In the case of this clone: The DNA ends 3 residues before the CDR3 does, and the rest of the CDR3 is filled in from the germline J gene. V is TRBV7-3 and J is TRBJ2-6, with no clear D. The V and J ends lost 8 bases and 1 base respectively, with 3 bases between them. The CDR3 length is 12 residues. CDR1 SGHTA and CDR2 FQGTGA come from the germline V gene. The covered CDR3 bases are TGTGCCAGCTCTTCTGGGGCCAACGTC. Its protein product is CASSSGANV. The full CDR3 protein reads CASSSGANVLTF.

As concerns this clone: The read ends 3 residues shy of where the CDR3 ends; the end is completed using the germline J gene. J is TRBJ2-7 and V is TRBV5-6; D may be TRBD1 (6 bases). Germline loops: CDR1 SGHDT, CDR2 YYEEEE. This CDR3 has 13 amino acids. V lost 6 bases to trimming and J lost 6 bases, with 16 bases between them. The part of the CDR3 DNA that was read is TGTGCCAGCATGATAACAGGGTTCCCCGAG. Encoded protein: CASMITGFPE. In full, the CDR3 reads CASMITGFPEQYF.

Worth noting for this clone: Read sequence stops 3 residues before the CDR3 end, and the germline J gene provides the missing end. The rearrangement joins TRBV7-8 to TRBJ2-3, with 10 nucleotides matching TRBD2. From germline, CDR1 is SGHVS and CDR2 FQNEAQ. The CDR3 loop spans 16 amino acids. Trimming removed 5 bases from V and 5 bases from J; junction bases left unmatched: 10. The CDR3 bases that were read are TGTGCCAGCAGCGCCCTCGGGACTAGCGTGGGAGATACG. The encoded protein is CASSALGTSVGDT. The CDR3 in full is CASSALGTSVGDTQYF.

Points on this clone: The CDR3 extends 3 residues past the end of the read, so its final part is completed from the germline J gene. The chain combines TRBV12-3 or TRBV12-4 with TRBJ2-4; D remains ambiguous. This CDR3 has 14 residues. Trimming removed 0 bases at V and 0 bases at J, with 3 bases between. CDR3 bases read: TGTGCCAGCAGTTTAGCCGGAGCCAAAAACATT. It is translated as CASSLAGAKNI. In full, the CDR3 is CASSLAGAKNIQYF.

Remarks on this clone: Coverage ceases 3 residues before the CDR3 finishes, and the germline J gene fills in the end. This chain links TRBV5-1 with TRBJ2-2; 9 positions agree with TRBD1. This CDR3 has 16 residues. Germline assignment: CDR1 SGHRS and CDR2 YFSETQ. This CDR3 is CASSLAPGQGNSPLFF. The part of the CDR3 DNA that was read is TGCGCCAGCAGCTTGGCTCCCGGACAGGGGAATTCACCG.

The part of the CDR3 DNA that was read is TGTGCCAGCTGGCGGACAGGGTGGAATTCACCC. It codes for CASWRTGWNSP. The entire CDR3 protein is CASWRTGWNSPLHF. The rearrangement joins TRBV6-2 or TRBV6-3 to TRBJ1-6; 8 bases align to TRBD1. The missing CDR3 end, 3 residues past where the read stops, is filled in from the germline J gene. There are 14 residues in the CDR3. J lost 7 bases, V lost 8 bases, and 7 bases had no gene match. In germline, CDR1 is MNHEY, CDR2 SVGEGT.

A note on this clone: Read data end 3 residues before the CDR3 end; the end is taken from the germline J gene. This chain joins TRBV2 and TRBJ1-2; no clear D. This CDR3 contains 14 residues. Germline CDR1 SNHLY, CDR2 FYNNEI. The sequenced part of the CDR3 DNA is TGTGCCAGCAGTGATAGGACTAGTAAGCATACC. The encoded protein is CASSDRTSKHT. The full CDR3 protein is CASSDRTSKHTYTF.

CDR3 in amino acids: CASSVGAGGPNEKLFF. The sequenced part of the CDR3 DNA is TGTGCCAGCAGCGTAGGGGCAGGGGGACCTAATGAAAAA. This rearrangement joins TRBV9 to TRBJ1-4; 7 nucleotides align to TRBD1. The CDR3 end falls 3 residues outside the read, so it is completed with the germline J gene. This CDR3 region has 16 residues. The V gene's germline CDR1 is SGDLS and CDR2 YYNGEE. V lost 0 bases, J lost 3 bases, and 5 bases stayed unmatched.

A note on this clone: Sequencing ends 3 residues short of the CDR3 end; the germline J gene provides the rest. This rearrangement joins TRBV5-1 to TRBJ1-1, with D unclear. The V and J ends lost 0 bases and 3 bases respectively, with 6 bases between them. Germline V gene sequence: CDR1 SGHRS, CDR2 YFSETQ. The CDR3 sequence is 13 residues long. The CDR3 DNA, read in part, is TGCGCCAGCAGCTTGGTGCGGGACACTGAA. Protein product: CASSLVRDTE. The whole CDR3 sequence reads CASSLVRDTEAFF.

In regard to this clone: The read comes to an end 3 residues before the CDR3 does, leaving the germline J gene to fill in the end. The chain uses TRBV6-2 or TRBV6-3 and TRBJ2-1, with 7 bases lining up with TRBD2. CDR1 is MNHEY and CDR2 is SVGEGT in the germline V gene. The J segment lost 4 bases and the V segment lost 4 bases, leaving 4 bases of the junction unmatched. CDR3 size: 14 residues. The CDR3 bases that were read are TGTGCCAGCAGTTTAGGACTAGATTACAATGAG. Protein: CASSLGLDYNE. The full-length CDR3 reads as CASSLGLDYNEQFF.

In regard to this clone: The read terminates 3 residues ahead of where the CDR3 ends, so the germline J gene completes it. The chain links TRBV2 to TRBJ1-1; TRBD1 matches at 10 bases. V was clipped by 8 bases and J by 4 bases; unmatched bases: 4. Looked up from germline, CDR1 is SNHLY and CDR2 is FYNNEI. CDR3 length: 13 residues. The CDR3 region is CASDRDRGTEAFF. The sequenced CDR3 bases are TGTGCCAGCGACCGGGACAGGGGCACTGAA.

With respect to this clone: The CDR3 end is not reached by the read, which stops 3 residues before it; the germline J gene fills it in. This chain connects TRBV6-1 to TRBJ2-2, with TRBD1 matching over 7 bases. The germline CDR1 and CDR2 sequences are MNHNS and SASEGT. There are 13 residues in the CDR3. CDR3 DNA, as far as it was read: TGTGCCAGCAGTGGACAGGGACCTGAAAAG. Translation gives CASSGQGPEK. The complete CDR3 reads CASSGQGPEKLFF.

Turning to this clone: The CDR3 is cut off 3 residues early in the read; its end comes from the germline J gene. The gene calls are TRBV5-5 and TRBJ2-2; D is perhaps TRBD1 (6 bases). The V end lost 7 bases, the J end lost 2 bases, and 15 bases lay between the germline ends. The germline gives CDR1 SGHKS, CDR2 YYEKEE (reference sequence). This CDR3 region has 15 residues. CDR3 DNA, as far as it was read: TGTGCCAGCTACATAGTCAGGGGAAACACCGGGGAG. Protein product: CASYIVRGNTGE. The full CDR3 reads CASYIVRGNTGELFF.